This record looks at one T cell receptor beta chain sequence and its context. The data originate from a study of shared clonotypes between healthy human individuals. The wider study: CD8 memory received one plate per donor, CD8 naive two, CD4 memory three and CD4 naive three.

Germline V CDR1 and CDR2: SGHRS, YFSETQ. V lost 4 bases, J lost 2 bases, and 21 bases lay in between. The CDR3 length is 17 residues. Assay: immunoSEQ multiplex PCR; the TCRdb copy retains only in-frame clones and omits some. The profile shows 1.4 million or so clones, 98% of them singletons. This receptor was obtained from a young man in good health. The chain joins TRBV5-1 to TRBJ2-5; possibly TRBD1 for D (5 bases). Material: naive CD4+ T cells sorted from blood. Specified subset: CD45RA+ positively selected. The CDR3 DNA reads as TGCGCCAGCAGCCCTCCCTTTGGTCGCAGGGATCAAGAGACCCAGTACTTC. This encodes CASSPPFGRRDQETQYF.